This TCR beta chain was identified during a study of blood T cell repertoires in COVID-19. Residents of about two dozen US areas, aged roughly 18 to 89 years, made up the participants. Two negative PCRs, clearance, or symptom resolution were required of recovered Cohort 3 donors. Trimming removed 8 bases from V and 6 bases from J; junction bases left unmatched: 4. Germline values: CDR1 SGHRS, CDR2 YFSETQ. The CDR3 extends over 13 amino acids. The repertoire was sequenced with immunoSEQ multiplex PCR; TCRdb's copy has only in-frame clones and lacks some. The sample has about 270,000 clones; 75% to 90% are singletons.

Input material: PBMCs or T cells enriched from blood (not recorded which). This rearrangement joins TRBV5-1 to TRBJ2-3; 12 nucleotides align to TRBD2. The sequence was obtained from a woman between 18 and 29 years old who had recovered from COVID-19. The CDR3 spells CASRLAGADTQYF. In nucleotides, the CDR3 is TGCGCCAGTCGACTAGCGGGGGCGGATACGCAGTATTTT.